This passage covers 27 T cell receptor beta chains from one sample sequenced in a study of T cells in women clearing cervical HPV infection. Only in-frame clones appear in the TCRdb table, and some are missing; sequencing was by immunoSEQ multiplex PCR. The listing contains fewer than 35,000 clones. The source material was blood buffy coat. The receptors come from a woman aged 18 to 75 with a cervical HPV16 infection that either progressed to CIN3+ or cleared (not recorded which).

As regards this clone: From the germline J gene comes the end of the CDR3, since the read stops 3 residues before it. The J gene is TRBJ1-4, the V gene TRBV5-1, with D tentatively TRBD1 (5 bases). Germline V gene lookup returns CDR1 SGHRS and CDR2 YFSETQ. CDR3 size: 15 residues. Trimming pared 0 bases from V and 1 base from J, leaving 7 bases between. The CDR3 DNA, read in part, is TGCGCCAGCAGCTTGGCAGGGCAAACTAATGAAAAA. It specifies CASSLAGQTNEK. The CDR3 in its entirety is CASSLAGQTNEKLFF.

As concerns this clone: The read ends 3 residues before the CDR3 terminus; that terminus is restored from the germline J gene. The V and J genes are TRBV6-1 and TRBJ2-3; 9 bases line up with TRBD1. In germline, CDR1 is MNHNS, CDR2 SASEGT. V lost 4 bases and J lost 6; bases outside the gene matches: 5. CDR3 length equals 14 residues. The part of the CDR3 DNA that was read is TGTGCCAGCAGTGTACAGGGGGCTGGGGATACG. This encodes CASSVQGAGDT. The CDR3 as a whole reads CASSVQGAGDTQYF.

On this clone itself: With the read ending 3 residues before the CDR3 end, the germline J gene is used to fill in that end. The rearrangement joins TRBV5-1 to TRBJ2-3; TRBD2 aligns across 10 bases. Germline assignment: CDR1 SGHRS and CDR2 YFSETQ. The CDR3 has 15 amino acids. The DNA read from the CDR3 is TGCGCCAGCAGTTCCGGAGCGGGGGGGCGAGAGACG. Protein sequence: CASSSGAGGRET. The whole CDR3 reads CASSSGAGGRETQYF. Full variable domain (outside the CDR3, taken from reference TRBV5-1 and TRBJ2-3): KAGVTQTPRYLIKTRGQQVTLSCSPISGHRSVSWYQQTPGQGLQFLFEYFSETQRNKGNFPGRFSGRQFSNSRSEMNVSTLELGDSALYLCASSSGAGGRETQYFGPGTRLTVL.

Turning to this clone: The sequence runs out 3 residues before the end of the CDR3; the remainder is reconstructed from the germline J gene. The V gene is TRBV29-1, the J gene TRBJ2-3; D is perhaps TRBD1 or TRBD2 (6 bases each). The CDR3 loop spans 14 amino acids. Germline V CDR1 and CDR2: SQVTM, ANQGSEA. V shed 6 bases and J shed 5 bases, with 18 bases lying between them. CDR3 amino acids: CSVGARERGDTQYF. The CDR3 bases that were read are TGCAGCGTGGGGGCCCGGGAGAGGGGAGATACG.

For this clone: With the read ending 3 residues before the CDR3 end, the germline J gene is used to fill in that end. The chain employs TRBV7-9 and TRBJ1-3; D is unresolved. From germline, CDR1 is SEHNR and CDR2 FQNEAQ (reference sequence). The V end was cut by 6 bases, the J end by 0 bases, with 6 bases between. The CDR3 length is 13 residues. The CDR3 here is CASRQNSGNTIYF. CDR3 DNA (partial): TGTGCCAGCAGGCAGAACTCTGGAAACACC.

With respect to this clone: Read data end 3 residues before the CDR3 end; the end is taken from the germline J gene. The chain has TRBV5-3 and TRBJ2-1; TRBD2 matches 9 bases. TRBV5-3 is an open reading frame, and its role is uncertain. V shed 4 bases and J 5 bases; nucleotides not matched to a gene: 13. The length of the CDR3 is 17 residues. Partial CDR3 DNA: TGTGCCAGAAGCCCCCGTCTTAGCGGGAGAGGGGACAATGAG. Translating it yields CARSPRLSGRGDNE. The full CDR3 protein is CARSPRLSGRGDNEQFF.

Worth noting for this clone: Read data end 3 residues before the CDR3 end; the end is taken from the germline J gene. J is TRBJ1-2 and V is TRBV19; D possibly corresponds to TRBD1 (6 bases). Germline V lookup: CDR1 LNHDA, CDR2 SQIVND (reference sequence). There are 17 residues in the CDR3. Incomplete CDR3 DNA: TGTGCCAGTAGTATATTTGCGTCTAGCGGGGGCACAGATACC. This encodes CASSIFASSGGTDT. Given in full, the CDR3 is CASSIFASSGGTDTYTF.

With respect to this clone: The read finishes 3 residues shy of the CDR3 end, and the germline J gene is used to complete it. V usage is TRBV6-2 or TRBV6-3 and J usage is TRBJ1-2; D may be TRBD1 (5 bases). CDR1 and CDR2 (germline): MNHEY, SVGEGT. The CDR3 loop spans 15 amino acids. This CDR3 reads CASSYGLRDFRGYTF. The covered CDR3 bases are TGTGCCAGCAGTTATGGCTTACGGGACTTTCGCGGC.

As for this clone: From the germline J gene comes the end of the CDR3, since the read stops 3 residues before it. J is TRBJ2-1 and V is TRBV7-9; D possibly corresponds to TRBD2 (7 bases). CDR3 length: 13 residues. The V end was cut by 7 bases, the J end by 9 bases, with 16 bases between. From germline, CDR1 is SEHNR and CDR2 FQNEAQ (reference sequence). CDR3 in amino acids: CASTKGGLVEQFF. The CDR3 bases that were read are TGTGCCAGCACCAAGGGGGGGCTGGTTGAG.

Concerning this clone: From the germline J gene comes the end of the CDR3, since the read stops 3 residues before it. This chain links TRBV19 with TRBJ2-4, with TRBD1 matching 9 bases. Per the germline V gene, CDR1 is LNHDA and CDR2 is SQIVND (reference sequence). This CDR3 has 14 amino acids. This chain's CDR3 is CASSVTDRGYGQYF. The part of the CDR3 DNA that was read is TGTGCCAGTAGTGTAACGGACAGGGGATATGGT. Filled out from reference TRBV19 and TRBJ2-4, the complete variable domain reads DGGITQSPKYLFRKEGQNVTLSCEQNLNHDAMYWYRQDPGQGLRLIYYSQIVNDFQKGDIAEGYSVSREKKESFPLTVTSAQKNPTAFYLCASSVTDRGYGQYFGAGTRLSVL.

A word on this clone: The read finishes 3 residues shy of the CDR3 end, and the germline J gene is used to complete it. The V gene is TRBV12-3 or TRBV12-4, the J gene TRBJ1-3; 10 nucleotides align to TRBD1. This CDR3 contains 17 residues. Trimming took 6 bases from V and 3 from J; bases not matched to a gene: 11. The part of the CDR3 DNA that was read is TGTGCCAGCAGCAACAGCCGACAGGGGGCCGTTGGAAACACC. It is translated as CASSNSRQGAVGNT. The CDR3 in full is CASSNSRQGAVGNTIYF.

As concerns this clone: Read data end 3 residues before the CDR3 end; the end is taken from the germline J gene. The gene calls are TRBV7-2 and TRBJ2-1; D uncertain. CDR1 SGHTA and CDR2 FQGNSA come from the germline V gene. This CDR3 contains 13 residues. Deletions cut 2 bases from V and 5 bases from J, with 7 bases between. Incomplete CDR3 DNA: TGTGCCAGCAGCTTAAGCAGGAACAATGAG. Translated: CASSLSRNNE. The full CDR3 protein is CASSLSRNNEQFF.

Details on this clone: Sequencing ends 3 residues short of the CDR3 end; the germline J gene provides the rest. The chain recombines TRBV30 with TRBJ2-7; 7 bases are a match to TRBD1. V was pared by 4 bases and J by 3 bases, with 6 bases of the junction left unmatched. The CDR3 runs to 13 residues. CDR1 and CDR2 from the germline V gene are GTSNPN and SVGIG (reference sequence). CDR3 bases read: TGTGCCTGGAAACAGGGGTCCAGCTACGAG. As protein: CAWKQGSSYE. The CDR3 in full is CAWKQGSSYEQYF.

To note about this clone: Coverage ceases 3 residues before the CDR3 finishes, and the germline J gene fills in the end. The chain links TRBV11-2 to TRBJ1-2; no firm D call. The V gene's germline CDR1 is SGHAT and CDR2 FQNNGV. This CDR3 comprises 12 residues. CDR3 DNA (partial): TGTGCCAGCAGCAACTCCAGGAGTAGC. It yields the protein CASSNSRSS. The entire CDR3 is CASSNSRSSYTF.

Concerning this clone: The DNA ends 3 residues before the CDR3 does, and the rest of the CDR3 is filled in from the germline J gene. V usage is TRBV20-1 and J usage is TRBJ2-7; D is possibly TRBD1 (6 bases). V was trimmed by 3 bases and J by 3 bases, leaving 15 bases between them. The length of the CDR3 is 14 residues. The germline CDR1 and CDR2 sequences are DFQATT and SNEGSKA (reference sequence). CDR3 in amino acids: CSARNTGNLYEQYF. Incomplete CDR3 DNA: TGCAGTGCTAGGAACACAGGGAATCTCTACGAG.

About this clone itself: The read terminates 3 residues before the CDR3 end, so the remaining end is supplied by the germline J gene. J is TRBJ2-7 and V is TRBV19; 9 bases are a match to TRBD2. Germline V gene lookup returns CDR1 LNHDA and CDR2 SQIVND (reference sequence). The CDR3 totals 16 residues. The V gene end was trimmed by 3 bases and the J gene end by 6 bases; junction bases not matched to a gene: 12. The sequenced CDR3 bases are TGTGCCAGTAGTATTCTAGCGGGACTCCCGGGGAGCGAG. Protein: CASSILAGLPGSE. The whole CDR3 protein is CASSILAGLPGSEQYF.

A remark on this clone: The CDR3 end falls 3 residues outside the read, so it is completed with the germline J gene. V usage is TRBV29-1 and J usage is TRBJ1-2; TRBD1 is a possible D gene (6 bases). Germline lookup yields CDR1 SQVTM and CDR2 ANQGSEA. The CDR3 runs to 15 residues. Trimming took 7 bases from V and 2 from J, leaving 20 bases between them. CDR3 loop: CSADPDRGGNYGYTF. CDR3 bases read: TGCAGCGCCGATCCGGATAGGGGGGGGAACTATGGC.

CDR3 protein: CSARIGTANTEAFF. The sequenced CDR3 bases are TGCAGTGCGAGGATCGGGACAGCCAACACTGAA. The chain employs TRBV20-1 and TRBJ1-1, with TRBD1 matching 7 bases. The read ends 3 residues early relative to the CDR3; the germline J gene fills the gap. The CDR3 totals 14 residues. V lost 6 bases to trimming and J lost 2 bases; unmatched junction nucleotides: 9. Germline V CDR1 and CDR2: DFQATT, SNEGSKA (reference sequence).

Turning to this clone: Sequencing ends 3 residues short of the CDR3 end; the germline J gene provides the rest. The chain couples TRBV7-3 to TRBJ2-5, with 7 bases matching TRBD2. Germline CDR1 SGHTA, CDR2 FQGTGA. The CDR3 is 15 residues long. J was trimmed by 2 bases and V by 2 bases; bases with no gene match: 5. The CDR3 spells CASSLLGREQETQYF. The CDR3 DNA, read in part, is TGTGCCAGCAGCTTACTAGGGCGGGAGCAAGAGACC.

On this clone: Sequencing ends 3 residues short of the CDR3 end; the germline J gene provides the rest. The rearrangement joins TRBV10-3 to TRBJ2-7; 7 nucleotides line up with TRBD1. The CDR3 is made up of 18 amino acids. Germline loops: CDR1 ENHRY, CDR2 SYGVKD. Trimming at V came to 2 bases and at J to 5 bases, leaving 18 bases not matched to a gene. CDR3 amino acids: CAISEPRGFVGTEHEQYF. Incomplete CDR3 DNA: TGTGCCATCAGTGAGCCCCGGGGCTTCGTGGGGACAGAGCACGAG.

The CDR3 here is CASAGVSSYDYTF. CDR3 DNA (partial): TGTGCCAGCGCAGGGGTTAGCTCCTACGAC. The gene calls are TRBV7-9 and TRBJ1-2; D might be TRBD1 (6 bases). The sequence runs out 3 residues before the end of the CDR3; the remainder is reconstructed from the germline J gene. Per germline, CDR1 SEHNR and CDR2 FQNEAQ (reference sequence). CDR3 size: 13 residues.

A remark on this clone: The CDR3 is cut off 3 residues early in the read; its end comes from the germline J gene. This chain joins TRBV30 and TRBJ1-1, with TRBD1 as a possible D gene (6 bases). The CDR3 runs to 14 residues. The V and J ends lost 2 bases and 3 bases respectively, with 13 bases between them. Germline V gene lookup returns CDR1 GTSNPN and CDR2 SVGIG (reference sequence). The CDR3 spells CAWSRSGAYTEAFF. The sequenced CDR3 bases are TGTGCCTGGAGTAGGTCAGGGGCGTACACTGAA. Drawing the rest from reference TRBV30 and TRBJ1-1, the complete variable domain is SQTIHQWPATLVQPVGSPLSLECTVEGTSNPNLYWYRQAAGRGLQLLFYSVGIGQISSEVPQNLSASRPQDRQFILSSKKLLLSDSGFYLCAWSRSGAYTEAFFGQGTRLTVV.

On this clone itself: The observed sequence ends 3 residues before the CDR3 terminus, with the missing tail filled in from the germline J gene. The V gene is TRBV29-1, the J gene TRBJ2-3; 8 bases are shared with TRBD1. The CDR3 runs 19 residues. The germline V gene has CDR1 SQVTM and CDR2 ANQGSEA. The part of the CDR3 DNA that was read is TGCAGCGTTGTATTAATCGGTTTTACAGGGGGTTCCCTACAAGAGACG. This sequence encodes CSVVLIGFTGGSLQET. The complete CDR3 reads CSVVLIGFTGGSLQETQYF.

This CDR3 reads CASSLRGNQPQHF. CDR3 bases read: TGTGCCAGCAGCTTAAGGGGCAATCAGCCC. This sequence joins TRBV5-8 and TRBJ1-5; D remains ambiguous. The read ends 3 residues shy of where the CDR3 ends; the end is completed using the germline J gene. The CDR3 is 13 amino acids. Germline CDR1 and CDR2: SGHTS and YDEGEE. V was shortened by 2 bases and J by 2 bases, with 5 bases between the two germline ends.

On this clone: Read data end 3 residues before the CDR3 end; the end is taken from the germline J gene. The chain carries TRBV29-1 and TRBJ2-2, with a possible D match to TRBD1 (5 bases). This CDR3 contains 16 residues. Germline values: CDR1 SQVTM, CDR2 ANQGSEA. The DNA read from the CDR3 is TGCAGCGTTGCGACGGACATCAACTCTGGGGCCAACGTG. This codes for CSVATDINSGANV. The entire CDR3 protein is CSVATDINSGANVLFF.

CDR3 loop: CASSLSMAGVTDTQYF. CDR3 DNA (partial): TGCGCCAGCAGCTTGTCTATGGCGGGGGTCACAGATACG. The chain has TRBV5-1 and TRBJ2-3; TRBD2 aligns across 7 bases. Read coverage stops 3 residues before the CDR3 terminus; the germline J gene supplies the remainder. The ends lost 1 base at V and 2 bases at J; junction bases unmatched: 7. Per the germline V gene, CDR1 is SGHRS and CDR2 is YFSETQ. CDR3 length: 16 residues.

As regards this clone: The sequence runs out 3 residues before the end of the CDR3; the remainder is reconstructed from the germline J gene. This sequence joins TRBV30 and TRBJ1-6; perhaps TRBD1 as D (5 bases). There are 17 residues in the CDR3. Germline-derived CDR1 and CDR2 are GTSNPN and SVGIG (reference sequence). Trimming cost V 4 bases and J 0 bases, with 16 bases left between them. CDR3 DNA (partial): TGTGCCTGGAAAGATAACCGACAGAGCTCCTATAATTCACCC. It codes for CAWKDNRQSSYNSP. In full, the CDR3 is CAWKDNRQSSYNSPLHF.